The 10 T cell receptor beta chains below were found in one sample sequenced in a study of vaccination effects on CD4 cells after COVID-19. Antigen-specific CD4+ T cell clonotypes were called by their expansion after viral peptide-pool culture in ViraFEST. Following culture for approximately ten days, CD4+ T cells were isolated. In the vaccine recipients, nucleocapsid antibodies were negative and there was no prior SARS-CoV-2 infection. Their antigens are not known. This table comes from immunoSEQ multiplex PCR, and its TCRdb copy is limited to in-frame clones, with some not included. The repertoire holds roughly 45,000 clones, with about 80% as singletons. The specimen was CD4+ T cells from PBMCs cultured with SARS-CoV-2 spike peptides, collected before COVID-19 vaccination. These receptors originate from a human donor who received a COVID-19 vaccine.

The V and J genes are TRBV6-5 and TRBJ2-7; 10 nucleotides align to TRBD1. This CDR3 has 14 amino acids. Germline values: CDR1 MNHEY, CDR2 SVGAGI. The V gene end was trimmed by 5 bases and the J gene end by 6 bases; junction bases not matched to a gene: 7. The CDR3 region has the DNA TGTGCCAGCAGTCAAAGCCGGGACAGGGGCGAGCAGTACGTC. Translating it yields CASSQSRDRGEQYV.

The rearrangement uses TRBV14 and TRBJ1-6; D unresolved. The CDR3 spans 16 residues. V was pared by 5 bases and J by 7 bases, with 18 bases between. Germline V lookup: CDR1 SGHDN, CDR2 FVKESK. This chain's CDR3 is CASSLLGSQQNSPLHF. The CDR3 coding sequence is TGTGCCAGCAGCTTACTAGGGAGCCAGCAGAATTCACCCCTCCACTTT. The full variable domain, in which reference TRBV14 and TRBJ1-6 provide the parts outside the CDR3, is EAGVTQFPSHSVIEKGQTVTLRCDPISGHDNLYWYRRVMGKEIKFLLHFVKESKQDESGMPNNRFLAERTGGTYSTLKVQPAELEDSGVYFCASSLLGSQQNSPLHFGNGTRLTVT.

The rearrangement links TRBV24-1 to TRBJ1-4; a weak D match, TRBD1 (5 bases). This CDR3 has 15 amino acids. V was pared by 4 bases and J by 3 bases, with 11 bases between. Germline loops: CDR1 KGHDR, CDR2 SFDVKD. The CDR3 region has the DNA TGTGCCACCAGTGACCAAGGGGCTTCTAATGAAAAACTGTTTTTT. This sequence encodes CATSDQGASNEKLFF.

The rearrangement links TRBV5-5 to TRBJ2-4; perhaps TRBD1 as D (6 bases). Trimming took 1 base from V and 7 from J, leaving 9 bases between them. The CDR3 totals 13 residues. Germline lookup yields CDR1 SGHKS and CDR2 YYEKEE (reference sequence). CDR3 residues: CASSLSTGNIQYF. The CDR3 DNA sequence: TGTGCCAGCAGCTTGAGTACAGGGAACATTCAGTACTTC. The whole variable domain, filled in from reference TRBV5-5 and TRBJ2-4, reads DAGVTQSPTHLIKTRGQQVTLRCSPISGHKSVSWYQQVLGQGPQFIFQYYEKEERGRGNFPDRFSARQFPNYSSELNVNALLLGDSALYLCASSLSTGNIQYFGAGTRLSVL.

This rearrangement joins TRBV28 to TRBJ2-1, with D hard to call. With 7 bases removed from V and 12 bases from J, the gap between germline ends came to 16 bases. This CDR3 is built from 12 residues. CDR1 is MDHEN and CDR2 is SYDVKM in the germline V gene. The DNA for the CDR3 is TGTGCCAGCACCACACTACAAGGGCCGCAGTTCTTC. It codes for CASTTLQGPQFF.

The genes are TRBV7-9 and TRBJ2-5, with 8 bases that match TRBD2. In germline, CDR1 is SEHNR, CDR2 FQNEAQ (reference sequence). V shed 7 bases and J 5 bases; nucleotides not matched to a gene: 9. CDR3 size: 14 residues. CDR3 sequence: CASNKGGGRETQYF. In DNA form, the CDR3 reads TGTGCCAGCAATAAAGGCGGGGGGCGGGAGACCCAGTACTTC.

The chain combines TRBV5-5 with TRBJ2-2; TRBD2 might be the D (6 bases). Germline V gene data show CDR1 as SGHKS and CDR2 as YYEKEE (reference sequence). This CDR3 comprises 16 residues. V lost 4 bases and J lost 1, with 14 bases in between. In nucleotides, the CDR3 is TGTGCCAGCAGCCCCGCCGGGGGAGGGAACACCGGGGAGCTGTTTTTT. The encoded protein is CASSPAGGGNTGELFF.

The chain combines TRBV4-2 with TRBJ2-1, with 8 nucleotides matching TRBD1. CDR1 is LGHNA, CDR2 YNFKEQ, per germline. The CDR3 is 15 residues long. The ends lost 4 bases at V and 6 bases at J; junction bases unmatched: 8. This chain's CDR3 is CASSPTGTGLNEQFF. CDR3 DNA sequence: TGTGCCAGCAGCCCAACCGGGACAGGACTCAATGAGCAGTTCTTC.

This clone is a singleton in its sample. The CDR3 spells CASSRWGEETQYF. In DNA, the CDR3 is TGTGCCAGCAGCCGATGGGGCGAAGAGACCCAGTACTTC. The chain is built from TRBV5-6 and TRBJ2-5, with a possible D match to TRBD1 (5 bases). The CDR3 spans 13 residues. V was shortened by 4 bases and J by 3 bases, with 10 bases between the two germline ends. Germline V gene data show CDR1 as SGHDT and CDR2 as YYEEEE.

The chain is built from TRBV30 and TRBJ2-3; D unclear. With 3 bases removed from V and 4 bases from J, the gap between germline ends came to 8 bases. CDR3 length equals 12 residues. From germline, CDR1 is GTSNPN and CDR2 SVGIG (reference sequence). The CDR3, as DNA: TGTGCCTGGAGCATAACCCCAGATACGCAGTATTTT. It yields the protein CAWSITPDTQYF. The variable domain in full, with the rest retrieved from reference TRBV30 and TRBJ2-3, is SQTIHQWPATLVQPVGSPLSLECTVEGTSNPNLYWYRQAAGRGLQLLFYSVGIGQISSEVPQNLSASRPQDRQFILSSKKLLLSDSGFYLCAWSITPDTQYFGPGTRLTVL.